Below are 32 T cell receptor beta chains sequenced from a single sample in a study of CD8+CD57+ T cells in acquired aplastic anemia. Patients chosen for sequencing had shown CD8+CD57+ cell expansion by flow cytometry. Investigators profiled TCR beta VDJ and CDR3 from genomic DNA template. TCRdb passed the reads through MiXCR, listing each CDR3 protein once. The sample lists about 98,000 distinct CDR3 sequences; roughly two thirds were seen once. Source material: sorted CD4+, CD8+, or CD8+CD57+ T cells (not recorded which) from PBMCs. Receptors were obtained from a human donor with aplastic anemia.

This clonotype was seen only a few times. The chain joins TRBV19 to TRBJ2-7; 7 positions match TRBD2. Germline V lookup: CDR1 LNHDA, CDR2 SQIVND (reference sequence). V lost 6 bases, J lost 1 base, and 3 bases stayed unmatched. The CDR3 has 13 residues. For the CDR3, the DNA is TGTGCCAGTAGCCTCGGGGGGTCCTACGAGCAGTACTTC. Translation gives CASSLGGSYEQYF.

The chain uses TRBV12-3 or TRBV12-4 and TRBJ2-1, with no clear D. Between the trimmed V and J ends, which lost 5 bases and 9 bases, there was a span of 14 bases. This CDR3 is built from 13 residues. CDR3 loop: CASSTGLAAEQFF. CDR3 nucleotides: TGTGCCAGCAGTACCGGTCTGGCGGCTGAGCAGTTCTTC.

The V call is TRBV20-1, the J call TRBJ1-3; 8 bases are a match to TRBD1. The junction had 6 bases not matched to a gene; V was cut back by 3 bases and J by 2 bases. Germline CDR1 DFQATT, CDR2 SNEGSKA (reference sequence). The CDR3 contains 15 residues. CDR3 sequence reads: CSASRTGPTGNTIYF. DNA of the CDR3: TGCAGTGCTAGCCGGACAGGGCCTACTGGAAACACCATATATTTT.

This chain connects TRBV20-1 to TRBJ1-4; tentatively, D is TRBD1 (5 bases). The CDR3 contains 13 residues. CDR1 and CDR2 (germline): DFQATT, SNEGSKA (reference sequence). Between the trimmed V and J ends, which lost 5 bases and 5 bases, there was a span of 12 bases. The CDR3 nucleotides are TGCAGTGCTGCAGAAAAGGGGAATGAAAAACTGTTTTTT. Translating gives CSAAEKGNEKLFF.

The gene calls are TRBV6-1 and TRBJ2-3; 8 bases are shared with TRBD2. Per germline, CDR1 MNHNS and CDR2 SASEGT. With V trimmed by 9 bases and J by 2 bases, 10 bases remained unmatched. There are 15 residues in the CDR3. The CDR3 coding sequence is TGTGCCAGTCCGTTAAGCGGGAGACTCACAGATACGCAGTATTTT. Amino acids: CASPLSGRLTDTQYF.

The CDR3 is CSAREPGGGYEQYF. DNA of the CDR3: TGCAGTGCTAGAGAGCCGGGGGGCGGCTACGAGCAGTACTTC. The chain combines TRBV20-1 with TRBJ2-7; TRBD2 might be the D (7 bases). Germline loops: CDR1 DFQATT, CDR2 SNEGSKA (reference sequence). Trimming left V 0 bases short and J 3 bases short, with 12 bases between. The CDR3 has 14 amino acids.

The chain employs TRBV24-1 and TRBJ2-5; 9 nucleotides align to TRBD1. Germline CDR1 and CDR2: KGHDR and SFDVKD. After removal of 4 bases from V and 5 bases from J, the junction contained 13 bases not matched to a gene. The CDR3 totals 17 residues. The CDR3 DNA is TGTGCCACCAGTGAACCAAGCCGGGACAGGGTTTACGAGACCCAGTACTTC. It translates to CATSEPSRDRVYETQYF.

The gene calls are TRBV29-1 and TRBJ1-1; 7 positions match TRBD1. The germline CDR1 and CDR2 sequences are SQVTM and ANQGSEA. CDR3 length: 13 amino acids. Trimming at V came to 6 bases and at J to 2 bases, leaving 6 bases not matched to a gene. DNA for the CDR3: TGCAGCGTGATGACAGGGTTCAACACTGAAGCTTTCTTT. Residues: CSVMTGFNTEAFF.

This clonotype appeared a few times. CDR3 nucleotide sequence: TGTGCCAGCAGTGATTCCGATTGGGGGGGGATGAATGGGGATACGCAGTATTTT. Amino acids: CASSDSDWGGMNGDTQYF. The chain carries TRBV25-1 and TRBJ2-3; 7 nucleotides match TRBD2. The CDR3 consists of 18 residues. Unmatched junction bases numbered 18, after V lost 3 bases and J lost 6 bases. Germline V gene data show CDR1 as MGHDK and CDR2 as SYGVNS.

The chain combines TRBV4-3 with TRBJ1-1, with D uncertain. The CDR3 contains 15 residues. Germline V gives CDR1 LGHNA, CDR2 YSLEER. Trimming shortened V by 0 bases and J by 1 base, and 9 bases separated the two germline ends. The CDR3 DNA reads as TGCGCCAGCAGCCAAGATCTCCACCAGAACACTGAAGCTTTCTTT. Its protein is CASSQDLHQNTEAFF.

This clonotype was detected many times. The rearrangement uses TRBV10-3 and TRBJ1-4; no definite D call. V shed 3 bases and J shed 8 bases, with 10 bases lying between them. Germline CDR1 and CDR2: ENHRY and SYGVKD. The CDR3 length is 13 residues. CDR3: CAISEVRVEKLFF. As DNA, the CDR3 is TGTGCCATCAGTGAAGTCCGGGTAGAAAAACTGTTTTTT.

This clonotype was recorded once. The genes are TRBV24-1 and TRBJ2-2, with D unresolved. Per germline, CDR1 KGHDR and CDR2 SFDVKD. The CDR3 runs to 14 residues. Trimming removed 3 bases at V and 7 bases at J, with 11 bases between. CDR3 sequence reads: CATSDAQTGGELFF. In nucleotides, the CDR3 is TGTGCCACCAGTGATGCTCAAACCGGCGGGGAGCTGTTTTTT.

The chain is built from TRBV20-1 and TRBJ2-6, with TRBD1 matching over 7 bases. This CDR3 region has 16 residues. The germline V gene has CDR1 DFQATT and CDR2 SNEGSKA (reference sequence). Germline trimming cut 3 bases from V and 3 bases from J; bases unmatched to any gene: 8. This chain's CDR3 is CSASHLTGSGANVLTF. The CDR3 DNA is TGCAGTGCTAGCCATTTGACAGGGAGTGGGGCCAACGTCCTGACTTTC.

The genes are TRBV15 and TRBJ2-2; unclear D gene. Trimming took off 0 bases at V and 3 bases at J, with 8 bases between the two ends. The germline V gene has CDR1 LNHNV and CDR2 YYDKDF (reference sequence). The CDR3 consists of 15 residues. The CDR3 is CATSRDLQHTGELFF. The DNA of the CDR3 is TGTGCCACCAGCAGAGATTTACAGCACACCGGGGAGCTGTTTTTT.

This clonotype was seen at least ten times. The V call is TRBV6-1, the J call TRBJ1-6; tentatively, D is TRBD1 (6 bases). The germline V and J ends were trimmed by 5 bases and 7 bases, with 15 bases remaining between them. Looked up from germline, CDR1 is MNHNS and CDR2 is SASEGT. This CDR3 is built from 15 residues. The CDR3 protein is CASSPQTGNNSPLHF. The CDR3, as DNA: TGTGCCAGCAGTCCCCAGACAGGAAACAATTCACCCCTCCACTTT.

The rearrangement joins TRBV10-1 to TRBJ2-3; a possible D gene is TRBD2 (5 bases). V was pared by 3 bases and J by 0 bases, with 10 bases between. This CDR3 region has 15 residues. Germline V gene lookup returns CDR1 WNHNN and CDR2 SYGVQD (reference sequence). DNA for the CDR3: TGCGCCAGCAGTGAAGCGAGCGGTAGCACAGATACGCAGTATTTT. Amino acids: CASSEASGSTDTQYF.

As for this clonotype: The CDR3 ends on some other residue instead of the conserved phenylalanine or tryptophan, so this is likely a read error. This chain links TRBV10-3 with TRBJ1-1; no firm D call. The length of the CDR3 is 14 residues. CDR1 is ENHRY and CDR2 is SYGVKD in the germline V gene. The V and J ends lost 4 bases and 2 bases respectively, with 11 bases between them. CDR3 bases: TGTGCCATCAGTGGACGCGTACCAAACACTGAAGCTTTCCTT. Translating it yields CAISGRVPNTEAFL.

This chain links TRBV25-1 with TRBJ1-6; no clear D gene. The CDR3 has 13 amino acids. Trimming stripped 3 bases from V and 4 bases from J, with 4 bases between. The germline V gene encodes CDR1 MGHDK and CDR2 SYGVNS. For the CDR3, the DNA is TGTGCCAGCAGTGACAGTTATAATTCACCCCTCCACTTT. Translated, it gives CASSDSYNSPLHF.

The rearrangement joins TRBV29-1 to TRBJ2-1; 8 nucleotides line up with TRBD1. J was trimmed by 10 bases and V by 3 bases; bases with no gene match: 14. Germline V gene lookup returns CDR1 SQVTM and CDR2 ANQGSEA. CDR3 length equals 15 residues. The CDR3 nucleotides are TGCAGCGTTGAGTCATGGGGGCAGGGGGCTTTCGAGCAGTTCTTC. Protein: CSVESWGQGAFEQFF.

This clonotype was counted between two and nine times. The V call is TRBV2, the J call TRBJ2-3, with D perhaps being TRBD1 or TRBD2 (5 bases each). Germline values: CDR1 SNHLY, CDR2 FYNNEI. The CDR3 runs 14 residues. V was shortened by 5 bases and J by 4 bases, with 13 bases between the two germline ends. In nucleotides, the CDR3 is TGTGCCAGCAGTTTACAGAGGGGTCCAGATACGCAGTATTTT. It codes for CASSLQRGPDTQYF.

CDR3 bases: TGTGCCATCAGTGAGTACAGTTACAATGAGCAGTTCTTC. Its protein product is CAISEYSYNEQFF. This rearrangement joins TRBV10-3 to TRBJ2-1; no definite D call. This CDR3 contains 13 residues. V dropped 1 base and J dropped 4 bases, with 5 bases sitting between them. The V gene's germline CDR1 is ENHRY and CDR2 SYGVKD.

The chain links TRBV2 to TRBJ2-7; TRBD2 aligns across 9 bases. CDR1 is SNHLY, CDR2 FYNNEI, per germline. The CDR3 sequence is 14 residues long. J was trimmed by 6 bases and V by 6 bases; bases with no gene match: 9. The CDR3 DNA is TGTGCCAGCAGACATGGACTAGCGCGAGCCGAGCAGTACTTC. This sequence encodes CASRHGLARAEQYF. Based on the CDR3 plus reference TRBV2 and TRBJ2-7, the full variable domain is EPEVTQTPSHQVTQMGQEVILRCVPISNHLYFYWYRQILGQKVEFLVSFYNNEISEKSEIFDDQFSVERPDGSNFTLKIRSTKLEDSAMYFCASRHGLARAEQYFGPGTRLTVT.

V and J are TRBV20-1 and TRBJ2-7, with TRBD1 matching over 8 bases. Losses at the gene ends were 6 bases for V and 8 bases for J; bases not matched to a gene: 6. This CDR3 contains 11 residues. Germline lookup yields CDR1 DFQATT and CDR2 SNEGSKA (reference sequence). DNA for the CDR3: TGCAGTGCCTACCAGGGGGCAAAGCAGTACTTC. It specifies CSAYQGAKQYF.

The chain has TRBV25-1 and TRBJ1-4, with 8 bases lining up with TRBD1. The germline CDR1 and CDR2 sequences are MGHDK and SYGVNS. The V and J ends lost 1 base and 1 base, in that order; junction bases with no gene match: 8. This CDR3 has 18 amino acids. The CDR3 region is CASSEFPGQGRTNEKLFF. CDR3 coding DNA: TGTGCCAGCAGTGAATTCCCCGGACAGGGTAGAACTAATGAAAAACTGTTTTTT.

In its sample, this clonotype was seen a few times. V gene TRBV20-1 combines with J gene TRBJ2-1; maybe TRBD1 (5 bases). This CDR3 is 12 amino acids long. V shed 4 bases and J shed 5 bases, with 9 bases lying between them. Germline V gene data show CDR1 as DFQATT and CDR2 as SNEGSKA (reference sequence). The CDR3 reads CSATTDNNEQFF. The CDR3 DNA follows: TGCAGTGCTACGACGGACAACAATGAGCAGTTCTTC.

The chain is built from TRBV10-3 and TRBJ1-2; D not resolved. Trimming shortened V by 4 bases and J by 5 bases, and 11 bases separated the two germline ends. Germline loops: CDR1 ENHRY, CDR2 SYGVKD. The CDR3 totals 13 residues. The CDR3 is CAISVQEGYGYTF. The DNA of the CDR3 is TGTGCCATCAGTGTGCAGGAAGGGTATGGCTACACCTTC.

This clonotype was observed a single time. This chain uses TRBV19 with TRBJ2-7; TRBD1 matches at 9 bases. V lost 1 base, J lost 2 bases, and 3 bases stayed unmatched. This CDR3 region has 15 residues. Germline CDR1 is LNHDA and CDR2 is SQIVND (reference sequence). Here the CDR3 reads CASSIGTGVTYEQYF. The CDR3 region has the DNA TGTGCCAGTAGTATAGGGACAGGGGTGACCTACGAGCAGTACTTC.

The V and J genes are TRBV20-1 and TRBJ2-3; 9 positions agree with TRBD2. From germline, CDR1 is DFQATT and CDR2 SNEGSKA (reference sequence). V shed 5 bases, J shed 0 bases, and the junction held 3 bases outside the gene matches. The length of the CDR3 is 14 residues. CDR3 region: CSASRGGSTDTQYF. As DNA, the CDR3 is TGCAGTGCTTCGCGGGGGGGGAGCACAGATACGCAGTATTTT.

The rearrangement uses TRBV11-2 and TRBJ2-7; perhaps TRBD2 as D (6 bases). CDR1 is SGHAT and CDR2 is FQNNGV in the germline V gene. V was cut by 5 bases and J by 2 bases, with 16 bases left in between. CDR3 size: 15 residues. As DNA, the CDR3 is TGTGCCAGCAGCGGCGGGGCCCCTCGGGCCTACGAGCAGTACTTC. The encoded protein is CASSGGAPRAYEQYF.

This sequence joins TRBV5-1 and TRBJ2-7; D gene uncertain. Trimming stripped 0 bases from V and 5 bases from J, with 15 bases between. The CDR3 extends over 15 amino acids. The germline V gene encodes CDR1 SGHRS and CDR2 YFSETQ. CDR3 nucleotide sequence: TGCGCCAGCAGCTTGGAGGACCCTAGGGCGGACGAGCAGTACTTC. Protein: CASSLEDPRADEQYF.

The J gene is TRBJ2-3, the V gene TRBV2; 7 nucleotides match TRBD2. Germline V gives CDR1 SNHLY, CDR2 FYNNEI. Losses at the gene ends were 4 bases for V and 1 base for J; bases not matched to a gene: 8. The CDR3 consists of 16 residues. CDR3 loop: CASSVTTRGGTDTQYF. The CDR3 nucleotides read TGTGCCAGCAGTGTGACCACCCGGGGGGGCACAGATACGCAGTATTTT.

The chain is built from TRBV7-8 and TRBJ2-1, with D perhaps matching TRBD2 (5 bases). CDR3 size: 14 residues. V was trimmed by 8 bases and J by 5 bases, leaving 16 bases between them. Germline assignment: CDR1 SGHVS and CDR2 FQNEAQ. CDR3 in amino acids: CASHRDGLDNEQFF. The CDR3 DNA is TGTGCCAGCCACCGGGATGGGCTCGACAATGAGCAGTTCTTC.